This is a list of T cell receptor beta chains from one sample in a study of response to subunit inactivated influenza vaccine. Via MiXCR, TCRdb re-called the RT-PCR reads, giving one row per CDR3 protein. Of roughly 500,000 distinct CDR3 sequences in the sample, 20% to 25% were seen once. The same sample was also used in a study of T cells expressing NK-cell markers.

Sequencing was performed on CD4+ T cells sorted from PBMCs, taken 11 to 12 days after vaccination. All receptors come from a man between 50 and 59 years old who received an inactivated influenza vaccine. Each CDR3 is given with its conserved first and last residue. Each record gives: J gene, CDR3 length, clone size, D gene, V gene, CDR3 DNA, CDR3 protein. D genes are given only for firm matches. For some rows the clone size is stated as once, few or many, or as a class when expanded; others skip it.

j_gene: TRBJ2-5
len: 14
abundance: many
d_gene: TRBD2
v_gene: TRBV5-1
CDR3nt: TGCGCCAGCAGCTTGTCTAGCGGGACGGAGACCCAGTACTTC
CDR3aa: CASSLSSGTETQYF

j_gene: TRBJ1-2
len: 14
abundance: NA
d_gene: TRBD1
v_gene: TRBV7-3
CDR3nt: TGTGCCAGCAGCCCGAGCGGACAGGTCGGTGGCTACACCTTC
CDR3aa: CASSPSGQVGGYTF

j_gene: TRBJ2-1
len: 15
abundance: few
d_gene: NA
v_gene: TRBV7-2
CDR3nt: TGTGCCAGCAGCTTAGACAGGGATTCCTACAATGAGCAGTTCTTC
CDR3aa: CASSLDRDSYNEQFF

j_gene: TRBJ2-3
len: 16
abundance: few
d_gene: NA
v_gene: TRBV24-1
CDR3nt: TGTGCCACCAGTGATGAAAGGACGGGAAGCACAGATACGCAGTATTTT
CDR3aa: CATSDERTGSTDTQYF

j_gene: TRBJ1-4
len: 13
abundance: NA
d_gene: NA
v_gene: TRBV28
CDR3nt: TGTGCCAGCAGTCCCAGACTGAATGAAAAACTGTTTTTT
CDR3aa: CASSPRLNEKLFF

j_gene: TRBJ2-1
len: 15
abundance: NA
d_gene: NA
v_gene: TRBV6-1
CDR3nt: TGTGCCAGCAGGGAAACAGGGTCGACCTTCAATGAGCAGTTCTTC
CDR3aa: CASRETGSTFNEQFF

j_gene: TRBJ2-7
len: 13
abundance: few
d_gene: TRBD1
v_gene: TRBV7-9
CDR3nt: TGTGCCAGCAGCTTAGGGGACAGAGGCGAGCAGTACTTC
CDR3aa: CASSLGDRGEQYF

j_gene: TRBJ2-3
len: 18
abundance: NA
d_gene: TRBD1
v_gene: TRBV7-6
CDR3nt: TGTGCCAGCAGCTCCAACCGGCCGGGACAGGGCAGCACAGATACGCAGTATTTT
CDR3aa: CASSSNRPGQGSTDTQYF

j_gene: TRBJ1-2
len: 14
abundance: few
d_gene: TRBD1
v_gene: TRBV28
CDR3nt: TGTGCCAGCAGTAAGACAGGGGGGGACTATGGCTACACCTTC
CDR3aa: CASSKTGGDYGYTF

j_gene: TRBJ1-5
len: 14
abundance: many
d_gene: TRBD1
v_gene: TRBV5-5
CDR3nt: TGTGCCAGCAGCTCAGACAGGGGACCGCAGCCCCAGCATTTT
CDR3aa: CASSSDRGPQPQHF

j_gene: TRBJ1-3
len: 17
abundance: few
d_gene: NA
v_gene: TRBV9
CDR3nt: TGTGCCAGCAGCTTCAGTCAGCCAAGTCTCGCTGGAAACACCATATATTTT
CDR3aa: CASSFSQPSLAGNTIYF

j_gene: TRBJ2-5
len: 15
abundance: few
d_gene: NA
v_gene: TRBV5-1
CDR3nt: TGCGCCAGCAGCTTGGTTGGGGGACGTTTAGAGACCCAGTACTTC
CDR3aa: CASSLVGGRLETQYF

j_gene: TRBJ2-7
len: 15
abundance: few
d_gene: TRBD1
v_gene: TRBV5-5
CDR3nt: TGTGCCAGCAGCTTGAATTCAGGGGGCGGTTACGAGCAGTACTTC
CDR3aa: CASSLNSGGGYEQYF

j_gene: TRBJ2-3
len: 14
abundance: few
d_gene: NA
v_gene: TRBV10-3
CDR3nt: TGTGCCATCAGTTTATCCTCGGGGCCAGATACGCAGTATTTT
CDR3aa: CAISLSSGPDTQYF

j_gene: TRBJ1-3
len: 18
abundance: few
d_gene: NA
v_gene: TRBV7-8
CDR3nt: TGTGCCAGCAGCTTAGTAGCGGGTCGAGGACCCTCTGGAAACACCATATATTTT
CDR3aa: CASSLVAGRGPSGNTIYF

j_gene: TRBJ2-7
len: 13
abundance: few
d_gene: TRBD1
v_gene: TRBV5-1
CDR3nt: TGCGCCAGCGCGGACAGGGTCGGTTACGAGCAGTACTTC
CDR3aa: CASADRVGYEQYF

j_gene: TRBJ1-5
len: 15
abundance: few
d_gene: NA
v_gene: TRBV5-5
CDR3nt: TGTGCCAGCAGCTGGGGGGCGGGGATCAATCAGCCCCAGCATTTT
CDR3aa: CASSWGAGINQPQHF

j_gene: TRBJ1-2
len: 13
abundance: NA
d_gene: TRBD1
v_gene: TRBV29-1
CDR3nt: TGCAGCGTTGGTGCCGGGACAGGGAATGGCTACACCTTC
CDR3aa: CSVGAGTGNGYTF

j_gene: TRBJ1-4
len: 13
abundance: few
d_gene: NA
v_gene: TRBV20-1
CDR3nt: TGCAGTGGCAAACAGGCAGGACTTGAAAAACTGTTTTTT
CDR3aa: CSGKQAGLEKLFF

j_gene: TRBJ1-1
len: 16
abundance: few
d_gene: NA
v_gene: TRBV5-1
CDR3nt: TGCGCCAGCAGTGAGGGAACGAGAGGTGCGAACACTGAAGCTTTCTTT
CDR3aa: CASSEGTRGANTEAFF

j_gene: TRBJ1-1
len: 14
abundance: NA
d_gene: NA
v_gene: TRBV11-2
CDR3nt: TGTGCCAGCAGCCCCGACAGTCGGACGGCTGAAGCTTTCTTT
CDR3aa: CASSPDSRTAEAFF

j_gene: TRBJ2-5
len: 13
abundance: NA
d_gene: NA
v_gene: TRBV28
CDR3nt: TGTGCCAGCGGTACCGGACAGTTTGAGACCCAGTACTTC
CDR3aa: CASGTGQFETQYF

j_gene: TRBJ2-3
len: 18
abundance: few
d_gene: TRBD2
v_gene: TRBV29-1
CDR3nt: TGCAGCGTAACCGGGACTAGCGGGAGACTCTGGAGCACAGATACGCAGTATTTT
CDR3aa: CSVTGTSGRLWSTDTQYF

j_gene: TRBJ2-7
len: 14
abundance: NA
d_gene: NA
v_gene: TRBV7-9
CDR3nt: TGTGCCAGCAGCTTACTAGTGACCAACTACGAGCAGTACTTC
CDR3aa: CASSLLVTNYEQYF

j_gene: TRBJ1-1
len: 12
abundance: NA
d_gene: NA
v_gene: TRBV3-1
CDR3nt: TGTGCCAGCAGCTTGGGGGGGGCGGAAGCTTTCTTT
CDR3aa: CASSLGGAEAFF

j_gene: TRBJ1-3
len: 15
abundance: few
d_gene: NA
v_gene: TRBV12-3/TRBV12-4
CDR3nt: TGTGCCAGCAGTTTAAACCCCCAGCTCGGAAACACCATATATTTT
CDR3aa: CASSLNPQLGNTIYF

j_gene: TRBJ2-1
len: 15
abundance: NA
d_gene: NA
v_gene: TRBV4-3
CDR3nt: TGCGCCAGCAGCCACCTTATGACAGAGCCCAATGAGCAGTTCTTC
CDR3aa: CASSHLMTEPNEQFF

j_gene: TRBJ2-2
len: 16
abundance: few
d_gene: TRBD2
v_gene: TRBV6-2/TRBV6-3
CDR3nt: TGTGCCAGCAGTGACGGACTAGCGGGAGGTGGCGGGGAGCTGTTTTTT
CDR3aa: CASSDGLAGGGGELFF

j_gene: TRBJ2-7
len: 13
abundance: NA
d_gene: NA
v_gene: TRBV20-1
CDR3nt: TGCAGTGCTAGACCCCCGACTCGCTACGAGCAGTACTTC
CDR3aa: CSARPPTRYEQYF

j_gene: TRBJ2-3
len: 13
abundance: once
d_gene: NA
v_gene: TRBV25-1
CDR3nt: TGTGCCAGCAGTGAATATAAAAGGGATACGCAGTATTTT
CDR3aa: CASSEYKRDTQYF

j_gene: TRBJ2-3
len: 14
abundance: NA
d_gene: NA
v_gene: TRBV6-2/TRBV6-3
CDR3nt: TGTGCCACCAAAAGGACTTTTTTCCCAGATACGCAGTATTTT
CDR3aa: CATKRTFFPDTQYF

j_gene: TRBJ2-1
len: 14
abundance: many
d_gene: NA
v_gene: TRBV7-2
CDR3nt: TGTGCCAGCAGCCCGAGACCCAACTACAATGAGCAGTTCTTC
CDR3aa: CASSPRPNYNEQFF

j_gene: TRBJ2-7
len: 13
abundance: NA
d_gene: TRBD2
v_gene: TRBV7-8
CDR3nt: TGTGCCAGCAGCTTTATGGGAGGGCACGAGCAGTACTTC
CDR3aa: CASSFMGGHEQYF

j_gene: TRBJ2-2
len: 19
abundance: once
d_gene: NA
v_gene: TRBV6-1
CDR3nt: TGTGCCAGCAGGCGACAGGGGCGGGCTAGCGGGTCGAACACCGGGGAGCTGTTTTTT
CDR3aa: CASRRQGRASGSNTGELFF

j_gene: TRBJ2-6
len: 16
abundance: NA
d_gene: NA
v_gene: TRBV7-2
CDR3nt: TGTGCCAGCAGCTTCCGATTGGGCTCTGGGGCCAACGTCCTGACTTTC
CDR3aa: CASSFRLGSGANVLTF

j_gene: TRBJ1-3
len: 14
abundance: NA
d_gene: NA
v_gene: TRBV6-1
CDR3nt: TGTGCCAGCAGTCAGGGTTTGTCTGGAAACACCATATATTTT
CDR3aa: CASSQGLSGNTIYF

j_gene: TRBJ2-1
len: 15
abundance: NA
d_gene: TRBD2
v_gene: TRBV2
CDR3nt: TGTGCCAGCAGCCTCCAATGGGGGGGAGGCAATGAGCAGTTCTTC
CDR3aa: CASSLQWGGGNEQFF

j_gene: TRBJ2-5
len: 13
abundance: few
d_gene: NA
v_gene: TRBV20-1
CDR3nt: TGCAGTGCTAGTGCGGGGTCCCAAGAGACCCAGTACTTC
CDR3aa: CSASAGSQETQYF

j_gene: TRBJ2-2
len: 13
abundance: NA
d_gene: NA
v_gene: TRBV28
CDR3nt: TGTGCCAGCAGTAGCGGGCTGGCCGGGGAGCTGTTTTTT
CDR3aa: CASSSGLAGELFF

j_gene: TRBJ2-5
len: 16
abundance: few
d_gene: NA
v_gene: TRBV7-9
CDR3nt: TGTGCCAGCAGCTTATCGGGGAGCAGGGCCCAAGAGACCCAGTACTTC
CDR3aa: CASSLSGSRAQETQYF

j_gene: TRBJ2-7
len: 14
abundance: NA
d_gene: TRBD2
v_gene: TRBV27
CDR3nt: TGTGCCAGCAGTTTTGGGACTAGCGCGGGCGAGCAGTACTTC
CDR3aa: CASSFGTSAGEQYF

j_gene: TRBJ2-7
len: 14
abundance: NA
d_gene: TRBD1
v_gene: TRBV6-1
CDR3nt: TGTGCCAGCGGTAAGGCTACAGGGGATCACGAGCAGTACTTC
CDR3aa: CASGKATGDHEQYF

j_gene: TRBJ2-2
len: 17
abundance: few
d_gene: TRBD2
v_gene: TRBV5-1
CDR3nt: TGCGCCAGCAGCTTGGCCCCTAGCGGGAGAGACACCGGGGAGCTGTTTTTT
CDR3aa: CASSLAPSGRDTGELFF

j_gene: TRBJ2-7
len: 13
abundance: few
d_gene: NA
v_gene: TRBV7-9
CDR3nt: TGTGCCAGCAGCTTAAGGGGGACCTACGAGCAGTACTTC
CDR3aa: CASSLRGTYEQYF

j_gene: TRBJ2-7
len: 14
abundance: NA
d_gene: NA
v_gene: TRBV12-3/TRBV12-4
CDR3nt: TGTGCCAGCAGTTTATCCCCAGGGAACCACGAGCAGTACTTC
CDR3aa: CASSLSPGNHEQYF

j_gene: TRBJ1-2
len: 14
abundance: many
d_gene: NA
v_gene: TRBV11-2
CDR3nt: TGTGCCAGCAGCTTAGAGCCGGGGGCGCGGGGCTACACCTTC
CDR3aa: CASSLEPGARGYTF

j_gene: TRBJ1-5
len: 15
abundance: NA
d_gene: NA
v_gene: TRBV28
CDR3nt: TGTGCCAGCAGTCCACCCCTCGGGTCGGTTCAGCCCCAGCATTTT
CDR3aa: CASSPPLGSVQPQHF

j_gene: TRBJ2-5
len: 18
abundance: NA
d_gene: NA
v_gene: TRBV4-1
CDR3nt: TGCGCCAGCAGCCAAGATCGATCCTCGGGATGGTTCCAAGAGACCCAGTACTTC
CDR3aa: CASSQDRSSGWFQETQYF

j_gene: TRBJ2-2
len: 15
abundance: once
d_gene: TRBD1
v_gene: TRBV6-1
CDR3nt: TGTGCCAGCAGTATAGACAGGGTGAACACCGGGGAGCTGTTTTTT
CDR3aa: CASSIDRVNTGELFF

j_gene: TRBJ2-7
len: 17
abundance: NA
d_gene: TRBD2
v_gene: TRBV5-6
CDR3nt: TGTGCCAGCGCGTACCTAACTAGCGGGAGGGCCCGAGACGAGCAGTACTTC
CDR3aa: CASAYLTSGRARDEQYF

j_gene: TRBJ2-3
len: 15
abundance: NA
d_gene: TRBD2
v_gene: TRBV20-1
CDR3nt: TGCAGTGCTAGACGGGCTAGCGGATCGACAGATACGCAGTATTTT
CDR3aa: CSARRASGSTDTQYF